The rows below give T cell receptor beta chains drawn from one sample of a study of blood T cell repertoires in COVID-19. Clones were sequenced by immunoSEQ multiplex PCR, and TCRdb holds only the in-frame ones, with some missing. Among about 140,000 clones listed, 84% were seen once. The sequencing input was peripheral blood. Receptors originate from a human donor in a cohort sampled during active COVID-19. Both conserved end residues are part of each CDR3. The order of the fields is clone size, V gene, J gene, CDR3 length, D gene, CDR3 DNA, CDR3 protein. A D gene is named only where the DNA matches it firmly. Some rows mark clone size as missing; the rest say once, few, many or name a class of expanded clone.

.,TRBV10-1,TRBJ2-5,15,TRBD2,TGCGCCAAGGGGTGGGAGGGGATAAGTCAAGAGACCCAGTACTTC,CAKGWEGISQETQYF
.,TRBV7-9,TRBJ2-2,13,TRBD1,TGTGCCAGCAGACCTACAGGGGCCGGGGAGCTGTTTTTT,CASRPTGAGELFF
.,TRBV5-6,TRBJ1-2,12,.,TGTGCCAGCAGCGCGACTGATGGTGGCTACACCTTC,CASSATDGGYTF
few,TRBV7-9,TRBJ1-6,13,.,TGTGCCAGCAGCCAGGGGTGGGATTCACCCCTCCACTTT,CASSQGWDSPLHF
.,TRBV4-2,TRBJ2-1,16,TRBD2,TGTGCCAGCAGCCAAGACCCAGCGGGGACGTACAATGAGCAGTTCTTC,CASSQDPAGTYNEQFF
.,TRBV30,TRBJ1-6,17,TRBD1,TGTGCCTGTAGGCCGGGACAGGGAAACTCCTATAATTCACCCCTCCACTTT,CACRPGQGNSYNSPLHF
.,TRBV4-1,TRBJ2-3,15,TRBD1,TGCGCCAGCAGCCACGGACAGGGATCCACAGATACGCAGTATTTT,CASSHGQGSTDTQYF
.,TRBV5-1,TRBJ2-1,15,.,TGCGCCAGCAGCTTGGGAGGGAGCTCCTACAATGAGCAGTTCTTC,CASSLGGSSYNEQFF
.,TRBV28,TRBJ2-6,18,TRBD2,TGTGCCAGCAACGAACTAGCGGGGGGTTACTCTGGGGCCAACGTCCTGACTTTC,CASNELAGGYSGANVLTF
few,TRBV4-1,TRBJ1-2,13,.,TGCGCCAGCAGCCCGGACACCCACTATGGCTACACCTTC,CASSPDTHYGYTF
.,TRBV5-6,TRBJ1-2,15,.,TGTGCCAGCAGCTCGCCGGGGGGTGGGTTCGATGGCTACACCTTC,CASSSPGGGFDGYTF
.,TRBV5-1,TRBJ1-1,17,.,TGCGCCAGCAGCTTGGCTGGGGTGTGGGACATGAACACTGAAGCTTTCTTT,CASSLAGVWDMNTEAFF
.,TRBV28,TRBJ1-1,11,TRBD1,TGTGCCAGCAGGGCGACAGGGAGTGCTTTCTTT,CASRATGSAFF
.,TRBV15,TRBJ1-1,13,TRBD1,TGTGCCACCGAACAGGGGAGTAACACTGAAGCTTTCTTT,CATEQGSNTEAFF
.,TRBV7-2,TRBJ2-1,15,.,TGTGCCAGCAGCCCCACGGCCGGGGGTTGGAATGAGCAGTTCTTC,CASSPTAGGWNEQFF
few,TRBV6-5,TRBJ1-6,14,.,TGTGCCAGCCGTTCGGGAGGCGGGAATTCACCCCTCCACTTT,CASRSGGGNSPLHF
few,TRBV4-2,TRBJ2-6,19,.,TGTGCCAGCAGCCAAGATCCCGGGACAAGTGACTCTGGGGCCAACGTCCTGACTTTC,CASSQDPGTSDSGANVLTF
.,TRBV6-5,TRBJ1-6,15,TRBD1,TGTGCCAGCAGTTCCTCGGGACAGGGAAATTCACCCCTCCACTTT,CASSSSGQGNSPLHF
.,TRBV9,TRBJ2-3,16,TRBD1,TGTGCCAGCAGCGTAGAGGTACAGGGGGCGCGAGATACGCAGTATTTT,CASSVEVQGARDTQYF
.,TRBV7-9,TRBJ1-3,13,TRBD1,TGTGCCAGCAGCTTAGGGACAGGGGTTCAATCGGATTTT,CASSLGTGVQSDF
.,TRBV11-3,TRBJ2-1,12,.,TGTGCCAGCAGCCCCGGCGAGGGCGAGCAGTTCTTC,CASSPGEGEQFF
.,TRBV6-2/TRBV6-3,TRBJ2-1,11,.,TGTGCCAGCAGTCCCGCACTTGAGCAGTTCTTC,CASSPALEQFF
once,TRBV29-1,TRBJ1-1,12,TRBD1,TGCAGCGTGGGACAGGGGAACACTGAAGCTTTCTTT,CSVGQGNTEAFF
.,TRBV7-9,TRBJ2-1,15,.,TGTGCCAGCAGTATAAGGGGTTCGGACGGCAATGAGCAGTTCTTC,CASSIRGSDGNEQFF
.,TRBV15,TRBJ2-6,18,TRBD1,TGTGCCACCATGCCGAGACAGGGGACGAGTATGGGGGCCAACGTCCTGACTTTC,CATMPRQGTSMGANVLTF
once,TRBV6-1,TRBJ1-1,16,TRBD1,TGTGCCAGCAGTGAAGGCCGGACAGGACGGTACACTGAAGCTTTCTTT,CASSEGRTGRYTEAFF
.,TRBV28,TRBJ2-6,18,.,TGTGCCAGCTCCCCTTTCAGACAGACCGTCTCTGGGGCCAACGTCCTGACTTTC,CASSPFRQTVSGANVLTF
.,TRBV5-1,TRBJ2-5,17,TRBD2,TGCGCCAGCAGCTTGTGGGGACTAGCGGGGGAACAAGAGACCCAGTACTTC,CASSLWGLAGEQETQYF
.,TRBV28,TRBJ2-1,15,TRBD1,TGTGCCAGCAGTCCTCCGGGACAGGGTTTAGGTGAGCAGTTCTTC,CASSPPGQGLGEQFF
.,TRBV7-9,TRBJ2-3,15,TRBD1,TGTGCCAGCAGCCCAGACAGGGGCCGGGCAGATACGCAGTATTTT,CASSPDRGRADTQYF
.,TRBV6-5,TRBJ1-2,14,TRBD1,TGTGCCAGCAGCGCACTTAGACAGGGGAATGGCTACACCTTC,CASSALRQGNGYTF
.,TRBV21-1,TRBJ1-5,15,.,TGTGCCAGCAGCAGGTTCCCCGATACAAATCAGCCCCAGCATTTT,CASSRFPDTNQPQHF
.,TRBV7-2,TRBJ2-7,15,TRBD1,TGTGCCAGCAGCTTAATCTGGGACAGGGGGCACGAGCAGTACTTC,CASSLIWDRGHEQYF
few,TRBV19,TRBJ1-2,15,TRBD1,TGTGCCAGTAGTCCCCCATACAGGGGGGCGTATGGCTACACCTTC,CASSPPYRGAYGYTF
.,TRBV7-9,TRBJ1-5,16,.,TGTGCCAGCAGCCCCGTAGAGGCCCCGCGTAATCAGCCCCAGCATTTT,CASSPVEAPRNQPQHF
.,TRBV7-2,TRBJ2-5,13,.,TGTGCCAGCAGCTTAGGACTAGGCAAGACCCAGTACTTC,CASSLGLGKTQYF
once,TRBV12-3/TRBV12-4,TRBJ1-2,13,.,TGTGCCAGCAGTTTTCAGGGTGGCTCGGGCTACACCTTC,CASSFQGGSGYTF
once,TRBV11-2,TRBJ2-1,14,.,TGTGCCAGCAGCTTATCAGGGATCCACAATGAGCAGTTCTTC,CASSLSGIHNEQFF
.,TRBV5-3,TRBJ1-5,14,.,TGTGCCAGAAGCCAAAAAAAGCTTCGTGATCCCCAGCATTTT,CARSQKKLRDPQHF
.,TRBV6-5,TRBJ2-1,15,TRBD2,TGTGCCAGCCATCGCGGGGGTTCCGACTTCAATGAGCAGTTCTTC,CASHRGGSDFNEQFF
.,TRBV13,TRBJ2-2,18,TRBD2,TGTGCCAGCAGCTGGCGACTAGCGGGATTCGCGAACACCGGGGAGCTGTTTTTT,CASSWRLAGFANTGELFF
.,TRBV24-1,TRBJ2-4,12,TRBD2,TGTGCCACCAGTGGGGAGGGAAACATTCAGTACTTC,CATSGEGNIQYF
.,TRBV5-8,TRBJ1-5,12,.,TGTGCCAGCAGCTCCCCCCCCCTATCCCAGCATTTT,CASSSPPLSQHF
.,TRBV9,TRBJ1-3,14,TRBD1,TGTGCCAGCAGCGACGGGACAGCTGGAAACACCATATATTTT,CASSDGTAGNTIYF
.,TRBV15,TRBJ1-2,14,.,TGTGCCACCATCCCGGAGACCGTTAACTATGGCTACACCTTC,CATIPETVNYGYTF
.,TRBV4-2,TRBJ2-3,17,TRBD2,TGTGCCAGCAGCCAAGAGACGACTAGCGGGGGGGTGGATACGCAGTATTTT,CASSQETTSGGVDTQYF
.,TRBV7-2,TRBJ2-5,16,TRBD1,TGTGCCAGCAGCAACTACGACAGGGGCCTCCAAGAGACCCAGTACTTC,CASSNYDRGLQETQYF
.,TRBV11-3,TRBJ2-1,15,.,TGTGCCAGCAGCTTAGGGGGGGGCATTCTGGATGAGCAGTTCTTC,CASSLGGGILDEQFF
few,TRBV3-1/TRBV3-2,TRBJ2-3,18,TRBD2,TGTGCCAGCAGCCAAGATAGGACTAGCGGGGGGTTAACAGATACGCAGTATTTT,CASSQDRTSGGLTDTQYF